This TCR beta chain was captured in a study of human T cells and chemical hapten exposure. Study-wide points: DPC sensitization left the count of TCRs above 1 in 1000 unchanged.

With respect to this clonotype: Its matching antigen is unknown.

Individual cDNA molecules had unique molecular identifiers attached to them by the library. TCRdb reprocessed the RACE reads with MiXCR, giving one entry per CDR3 protein. The profile shows fewer than 400,000 distinct CDR3 sequences, around 7% of them singletons. Specified time point: patch test 1, 2 weeks after DPC sensitization. Treatment meaning: therapeutic diphenylcyclopropenone sensitization with weekly scalp DPC. Source: whole blood, taken in connection with sensitization to the hapten diphenylcyclopropenone (DPC). This TCR was recovered from a young woman with alopecia areata. Some clones in this sample may be carry-over from other donors' samples.

CDR3 sequence reads: CASSQELDGTYSGANVLTF. For the CDR3, the DNA is TGCGCCAGCAGCCAAGAGTTAGACGGAACCTACTCTGGGGCCAACGTCCTGACTTTC. V gene TRBV4-3 combines with J gene TRBJ2-6; D unclear. This CDR3 spans 19 amino acids. V lost 0 bases and J lost 0, with 15 bases in between. CDR1 and CDR2 from the germline V gene are LGHNA and YSLEER.